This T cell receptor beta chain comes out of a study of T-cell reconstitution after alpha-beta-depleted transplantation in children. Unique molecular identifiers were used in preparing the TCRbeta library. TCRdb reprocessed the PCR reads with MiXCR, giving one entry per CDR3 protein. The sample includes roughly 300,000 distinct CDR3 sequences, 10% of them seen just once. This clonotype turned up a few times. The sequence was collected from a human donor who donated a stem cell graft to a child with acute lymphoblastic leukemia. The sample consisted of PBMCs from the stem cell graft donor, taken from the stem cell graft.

Here the CDR3 reads CATSDPVQGANEQFF. The CDR3 region has the DNA TGTGCCACCAGTGATCCTGTACAGGGGGCGAATGAGCAGTTCTTC. V and J are TRBV24-1 and TRBJ2-1; 9 positions agree with TRBD1. J gave up 7 bases and V 3 bases, and 6 bases lay outside the gene matches. This CDR3 is built from 15 residues. The germline V gene has CDR1 KGHDR and CDR2 SFDVKD.